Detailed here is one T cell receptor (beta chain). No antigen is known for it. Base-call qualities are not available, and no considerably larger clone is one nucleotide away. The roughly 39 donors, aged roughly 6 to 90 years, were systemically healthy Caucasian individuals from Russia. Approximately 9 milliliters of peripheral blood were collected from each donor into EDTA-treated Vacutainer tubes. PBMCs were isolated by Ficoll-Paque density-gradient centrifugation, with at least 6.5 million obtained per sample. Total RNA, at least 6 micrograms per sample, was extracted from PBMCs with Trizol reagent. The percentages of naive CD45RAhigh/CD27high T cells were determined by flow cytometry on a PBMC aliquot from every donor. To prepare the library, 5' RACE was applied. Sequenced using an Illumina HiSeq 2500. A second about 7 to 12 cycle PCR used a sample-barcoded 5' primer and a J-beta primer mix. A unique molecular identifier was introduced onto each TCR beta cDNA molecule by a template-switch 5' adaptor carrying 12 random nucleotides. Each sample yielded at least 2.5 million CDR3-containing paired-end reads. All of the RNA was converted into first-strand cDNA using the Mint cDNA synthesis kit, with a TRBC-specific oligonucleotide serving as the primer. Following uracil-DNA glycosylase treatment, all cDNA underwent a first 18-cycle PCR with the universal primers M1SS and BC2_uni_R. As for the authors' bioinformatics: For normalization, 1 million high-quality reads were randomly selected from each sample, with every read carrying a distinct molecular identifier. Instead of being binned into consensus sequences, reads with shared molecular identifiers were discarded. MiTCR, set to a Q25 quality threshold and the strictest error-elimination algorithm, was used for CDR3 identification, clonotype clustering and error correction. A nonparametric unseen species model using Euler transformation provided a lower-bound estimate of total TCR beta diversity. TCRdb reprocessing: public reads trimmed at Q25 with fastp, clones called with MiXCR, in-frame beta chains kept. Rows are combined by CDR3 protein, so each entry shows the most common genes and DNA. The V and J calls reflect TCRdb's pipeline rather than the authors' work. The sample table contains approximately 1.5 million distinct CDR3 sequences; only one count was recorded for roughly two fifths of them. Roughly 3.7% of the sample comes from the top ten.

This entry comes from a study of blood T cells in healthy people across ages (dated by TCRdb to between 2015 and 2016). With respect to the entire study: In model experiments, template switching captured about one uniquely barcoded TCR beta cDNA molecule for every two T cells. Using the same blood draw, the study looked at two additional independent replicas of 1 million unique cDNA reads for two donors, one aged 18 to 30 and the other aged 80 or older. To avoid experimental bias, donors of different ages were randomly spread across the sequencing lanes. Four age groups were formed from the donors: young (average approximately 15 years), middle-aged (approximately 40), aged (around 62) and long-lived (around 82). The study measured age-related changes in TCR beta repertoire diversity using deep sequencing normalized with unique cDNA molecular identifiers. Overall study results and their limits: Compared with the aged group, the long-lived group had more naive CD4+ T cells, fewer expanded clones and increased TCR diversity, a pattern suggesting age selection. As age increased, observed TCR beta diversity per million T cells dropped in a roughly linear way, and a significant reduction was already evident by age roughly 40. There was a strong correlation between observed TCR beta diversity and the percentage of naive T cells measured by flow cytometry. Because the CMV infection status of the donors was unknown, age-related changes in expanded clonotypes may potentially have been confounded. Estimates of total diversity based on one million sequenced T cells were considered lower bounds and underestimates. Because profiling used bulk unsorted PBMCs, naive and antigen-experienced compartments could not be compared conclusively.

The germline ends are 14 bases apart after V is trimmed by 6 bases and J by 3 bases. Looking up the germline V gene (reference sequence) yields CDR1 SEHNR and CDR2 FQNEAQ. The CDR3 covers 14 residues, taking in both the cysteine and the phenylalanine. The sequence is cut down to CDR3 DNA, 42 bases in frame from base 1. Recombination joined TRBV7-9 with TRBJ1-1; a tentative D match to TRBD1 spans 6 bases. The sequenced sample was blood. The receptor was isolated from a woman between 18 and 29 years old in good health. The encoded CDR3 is CASRAAGADTEAFF. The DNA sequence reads TGTGCCAGCAGGGCGGCAGGGGCGGACACTGAAGCTTTCTTT.